One and the same sample provided the 19 T cell receptor beta chains below, sequenced in a study of Ad26.COV2.S vaccination and SARS-CoV-2 variants. Treatment in this sample: about 20 received Ad26.COV2.S at low or high dose, single or two shots; roughly five received placebo; per-sample allocation not given. Vaccine and placebo recipients were sampled on day 63 after the first injection. Sequenced by immunoSEQ multiplex PCR; TCRdb stores in-frame clones only, minus some. The table includes hundreds of thousands of clones, more than 70% detected once. The source material was peripheral blood, sampled in a trial of Ad26.COV2.S vaccine versus placebo. Source of these receptors: a person aged 18 to 65 who received the Ad26.COV2.S COVID-19 vaccine or a placebo.

This clone occurred a few times. This chain links TRBV15 with TRBJ2-1; 10 nucleotides line up with TRBD2. The CDR3 is 13 amino acids. The germline gives CDR1 LNHNV, CDR2 YYDKDF (reference sequence). J lost 10 bases, V lost 3 bases, and 3 bases had no gene match. CDR3 residues: CATSRSSGSEQFF. CDR3 in DNA: TGTGCCACCAGCAGGTCTAGCGGGAGCGAGCAGTTCTTC.

The chain carries TRBV27 and TRBJ1-6; a weak D match, TRBD1 (6 bases). Germline CDR1 and CDR2: MNHEY and SMNVEV (reference sequence). Trimming removed 6 bases at V and 6 bases at J, with 18 bases between. The CDR3 extends over 16 amino acids. The CDR3 spells CASRTLNRVGNSPLHF. The CDR3 DNA sequence: TGTGCCAGCAGGACACTGAACAGGGTGGGTAATTCACCCCTCCACTTT.

The CDR3 sequence: CASSLADRAGTEAFF. As DNA, the CDR3 is TGTGCCAGCAGCTTAGCGGACAGGGCGGGGACTGAAGCTTTCTTT. This rearrangement joins TRBV7-9 to TRBJ1-1; 8 bases are shared with TRBD1. The CDR3 loop spans 15 amino acids. The V gene end was trimmed by 0 bases and the J gene end by 5 bases; junction bases not matched to a gene: 5. Germline V CDR1 and CDR2: SEHNR, FQNEAQ (reference sequence).

This chain uses TRBV27 with TRBJ2-7; D is undetermined. Germline CDR1 MNHEY, CDR2 SMNVEV (reference sequence). Trimming cost V 9 bases and J 3 bases, with 12 bases left between them. This CDR3 region has 12 residues. The CDR3 loop is CASFSLGYEQYF. Written as DNA, the CDR3 is TGTGCCAGTTTCTCCTTGGGCTACGAGCAGTACTTC.

CDR3 protein: CATSRDRGLNEQYF. CDR3 nucleotides: TGTGCCACCAGCCGGGACAGGGGGCTGAACGAGCAGTACTTC. V usage is TRBV15 and J usage is TRBJ2-7, with TRBD1 matching over 12 bases. The CDR3 covers 14 residues. Germline V gene lookup returns CDR1 LNHNV and CDR2 YYDKDF (reference sequence). V gave up 5 bases and J gave up 5 bases; unmatched junction bases: 4.

The chain links TRBV19 to TRBJ1-2, with TRBD1 matching 7 bases. Germline V gene sequence: CDR1 LNHDA, CDR2 SQIVND (reference sequence). Trimming cost V 4 bases and J 6 bases; bases outside gene matches: 8. This CDR3 contains 14 residues. CDR3 region: CASSKTQGGHGYTF. Written as DNA, the CDR3 is TGTGCCAGTAGTAAGACTCAGGGGGGCCATGGCTACACCTTC.

The rearrangement joins TRBV29-1 to TRBJ2-5; TRBD1 agrees at 9 bases. The CDR3 covers 13 residues. In germline, CDR1 is SQVTM, CDR2 ANQGSEA. V lost 5 bases and J lost 2; bases outside the gene matches: 3. Here the CDR3 DNA reads TGCAGCGTTAACAGGGGGCCGCAAGAGACCCAGTACTTC. This codes for CSVNRGPQETQYF.

The chain couples TRBV5-1 to TRBJ2-1; D is possibly TRBD1 (7 bases). Trimming stripped 4 bases from V and 7 bases from J, with 15 bases between. The CDR3 loop spans 14 amino acids. The germline V gene has CDR1 SGHRS and CDR2 YFSETQ. The CDR3 bases are TGCGCCAGCAGCCCAGGGGGGCAGGGGAATGAGCAGTTCTTC. Its translation: CASSPGGQGNEQFF.

The chain combines TRBV4-3 with TRBJ1-6; D uncertain. The germline V gene encodes CDR1 LGHNA and CDR2 YSLEER. The V and J ends lost 4 bases and 8 bases respectively, with 15 bases between them. The CDR3 is made up of 15 amino acids. CDR3 sequence reads: CASSPWEGTYSPLHF. CDR3 sequence (DNA): TGCGCCAGCAGCCCATGGGAGGGAACCTATTCACCCCTCCACTTT.

The chain carries TRBV6-2 or TRBV6-3 and TRBJ1-1; 7 bases line up with TRBD1. The germline CDR1 and CDR2 sequences are MNHEY and SVGEGT. Germline trimming cut 0 bases from V and 7 bases from J; bases unmatched to any gene: 11. The CDR3 is 16 residues long. CDR3: CASSYSKPGTAREAFF. CDR3 DNA: TGTGCCAGCAGTTACTCGAAGCCAGGGACAGCTCGTGAAGCTTTCTTT.

V usage is TRBV3-1 (or the pseudogene TRBV3-2) and J usage is TRBJ2-5; TRBD2 aligns across 10 bases. The CDR3 sequence is 14 residues long. CDR1 is LGHDT, CDR2 YNNKEL, per germline (reference sequence). The V segment lost 3 bases and the J segment 5 bases; nucleotides outside the gene matches: 3. The CDR3 DNA is TGTGCCAGCAGCCAGACTAGCGGGCAGGAGACCCAGTACTTC. It codes for CASSQTSGQETQYF.

V gene TRBV10-3 combines with J gene TRBJ1-1; unclear D gene. The V end was cut by 6 bases, the J end by 1 base, with 6 bases between. Germline assignment: CDR1 ENHRY and CDR2 SYGVKD. The CDR3 is 12 amino acids. The CDR3 nucleotides read TGTGCCATCAGCCACAAGAACACTGAAGCTTTCTTT. Translated: CAISHKNTEAFF.

For the CDR3, the DNA is TGTGCCAGCAGTTCCCCTTCCGGGAACACTGAAGCTTTCTTT. The encoded protein is CASSSPSGNTEAFF. This chain links TRBV6-5 with TRBJ1-1, with D uncertain. V was shortened by 4 bases and J by 1 base, with 10 bases between the two germline ends. CDR1 and CDR2 from the germline V gene are MNHEY and SVGAGI. The CDR3 length is 14 residues.

The V call is TRBV27, the J call TRBJ1-1; TRBD1 matches at 7 bases. The V gene end was trimmed by 4 bases and the J gene end by 2 bases; junction bases not matched to a gene: 10. The CDR3 runs 16 residues. Germline CDR1 MNHEY, CDR2 SMNVEV (reference sequence). CDR3 nucleotides: TGTGCCAGCAGTTCGTCACGCGACAGGGAAAACACTGAAGCTTTCTTT. Its translation is CASSSSRDRENTEAFF.

Only a few counts were recorded for this clone. The chain links TRBV29-1 to TRBJ2-1, with TRBD1 as a possible D gene (5 bases). This CDR3 has 14 residues. Trimming removed 1 base from V and 10 bases from J, with 17 bases in between. The germline V gene has CDR1 SQVTM and CDR2 ANQGSEA. Here the CDR3 DNA reads TGCAGCGTTGAAGCTTGGGCAGGGAATCGAGAGCAGTTCTTC. It codes for CSVEAWAGNREQFF.

The chain joins TRBV5-8 to TRBJ2-6; 8 positions agree with TRBD1. CDR1 is SGHTS, CDR2 YDEGEE, per germline. V was pared by 5 bases and J by 0 bases, with 13 bases of the junction left unmatched. The CDR3 totals 19 residues. DNA for the CDR3: TGTGCCAGCAGGAGCTTGGTTGGACAGGGTGCCTCTGGGGCCAACGTCCTGACTTTC. This encodes CASRSLVGQGASGANVLTF. The full variable domain, completed using reference TRBV5-8 and TRBJ2-6, is EAGVTQSPTHLIKTRGQQATLRCSPISGHTSVYWYQQALGLGLQFLLWYDEGEERNRGNFPPRFSGRQFPNYSSELNVNALELEDSALYLCASRSLVGQGASGANVLTFGAGSRLTVL.

The chain links TRBV11-3 to TRBJ2-3, with D uncertain. V lost 6 bases, J lost 2 bases, and 12 bases lay in between. Germline V lookup: CDR1 SGHNT, CDR2 YENEEA. The CDR3 is 14 amino acids. The CDR3 protein is CASSSRSDTDTQYF. The CDR3 bases are TGTGCCAGCAGTTCACGGTCGGACACAGATACGCAGTATTTT. Complete variable domain (other parts from reference TRBV11-3 and TRBJ2-3): EAGVVQSPRYKIIEKKQPVAFWCNPISGHNTLYWYLQNLGQGPELLIRYENEEAVDDSQLPKDRFSAERLKGVDSTLKIQPAELGDSAVYLCASSSRSDTDTQYFGPGTRLTVL.

This chain links TRBV6-5 with TRBJ1-1; TRBD1 matches at 9 bases. CDR1 is MNHEY, CDR2 SVGAGI, per germline. Trimming removed 6 bases from V and 3 bases from J; junction bases left unmatched: 5. This CDR3 is built from 14 residues. The CDR3 spells CASRVDRGDTEAFF. The CDR3 DNA follows: TGTGCCAGCAGGGTTGACAGGGGGGACACTGAAGCTTTCTTT.

This rearrangement joins TRBV9 to TRBJ2-2; 9 bases align to TRBD2. V lost 5 bases and J lost 5; bases outside the gene matches: 7. From germline, CDR1 is SGDLS and CDR2 YYNGEE. The CDR3 covers 15 residues. The CDR3 nucleotides are TGTGCCAGCAGTCCGGGAGCGGGAGGTACCGGGGAGCTGTTTTTT. Amino acids: CASSPGAGGTGELFF.